A selection of T cell receptor beta chains follows, all from one sample in a study of blood T cell repertoires in COVID-19. The repertoire was sequenced with immunoSEQ multiplex PCR; TCRdb's copy has only in-frame clones and lacks some. This sample carries about 280,000 clones, approximately 85% of them seen once, and the ten largest clones take 9% to 9.5%. Sequencing used peripheral blood. These receptors all come from a man aged 18 to 30 with active or convalescent COVID-19. Both conserved end residues are part of each CDR3. The D gene is left open where the match is weak. Where a row states a size, it is once, few, many or the class of an expanded clone; other rows omit it.

>TRBJ2-1|-|TRBV6-5|-
CASRRLDYEQFF
TGTGCCAGCAGACGACTAGACTATGAGCAGTTCTTC
>TRBJ1-2|-|TRBV7-9|TRBD1
CASSLRGGQAHYGYTF
TGTGCCAGCAGCCTACGCGGGGGACAGGCCCACTATGGCTACACCTTC
>TRBJ2-7|-|TRBV7-2|TRBD1
CASSRQGAFNEQYF
TGTGCCAGCAGTCGACAGGGGGCCTTTAACGAGCAGTACTTC
>TRBJ1-1|-|TRBV5-1|-
CASSPDEGNTEAFF
TGCGCCAGCAGCCCCGATGAGGGGAACACTGAAGCTTTCTTT
>TRBJ2-2|-|TRBV4-3|TRBD1
CASSYDRDLATGELFF
TGCGCCAGCAGCTACGACAGGGATTTGGCCACCGGGGAGCTGTTTTTT
>TRBJ2-5|-|TRBV10-1|TRBD2
CASSPSRAGEETQYF
TGCGCCAGCAGCCCGAGCCGAGCGGGGGAAGAGACCCAGTACTTC
>TRBJ1-4|-|TRBV19|-
CASSIGVRVTSEKLFF
TGTGCCAGTAGTATAGGCGTCAGGGTGACTTCCGAAAAACTGTTTTTT
>TRBJ2-7|-|TRBV11-2|-
CASSPLDSFNEQYF
TGTGCCAGCAGCCCCCTCGACAGTTTCAACGAGCAGTACTTC
>TRBJ1-1|-|TRBV6-5|-
CASSYEAGRNTEAFF
TGTGCCAGCAGTTACGAGGCGGGGAGGAACACTGAAGCTTTCTTT
>TRBJ1-2|-|TRBV3-1/TRBV3-2|-
CASSQRGVEGYTF
TGTGCCAGCAGCCAACGGGGGGTGGAGGGCTACACCTTC
>TRBJ2-2|-|TRBV9|TRBD1
CASSGLGQTNTGELFF
TGTGCCAGCAGCGGTCTGGGACAGACGAACACCGGGGAGCTGTTTTTT
>TRBJ1-2|once|TRBV25-1|-
CASSSPGQPSNYGYTF
TGTGCCAGCTCAAGCCCGGGTCAACCTTCTAACTATGGCTACACCTTC
>TRBJ1-5|-|TRBV6-2/TRBV6-3|-
CASSYPGSGWQPQHF
TGTGCCAGCAGTTATCCAGGTTCAGGGTGGCAGCCCCAGCATTTT
>TRBJ1-1|-|TRBV7-6|-
CASSFSGTTTTLGTEAFF
TGTGCCAGCAGCTTTTCCGGGACAACCACTACCTTGGGCACTGAAGCTTTCTTT
>TRBJ1-3|-|TRBV19|-
CASSIDGGGNTIYF
TGTGCCAGTAGTATAGATGGCGGAGGAAACACCATATATTTT
>TRBJ2-7|-|TRBV7-6|-
CASSLGPAGFYEQYF
TGTGCCAGCAGCTTAGGTCCGGCAGGGTTCTACGAGCAGTACTTC
>TRBJ1-2|-|TRBV5-1|-
CASSPPGGLGGYTF
TGCGCCAGCAGCCCACCTGGGGGACTTGGTGGCTACACCTTC
>TRBJ1-6|-|TRBV5-1|-
CASSEGQRNSPLHF
TGCGCCAGCAGCGAAGGACAGAGAAATTCACCCCTCCACTTT
>TRBJ2-1|-|TRBV2|TRBD1
CASSPGTGRTSSYNEQFF
TGTGCCAGCAGTCCAGGGACAGGGCGAACGAGCTCCTACAATGAGCAGTTCTTC
>TRBJ1-4|-|TRBV5-1|-
CASSLDHRVDEKLFF
TGCGCCAGCAGCTTGGATCACAGGGTGGATGAAAAACTGTTTTTT
>TRBJ2-2|-|TRBV11-1|TRBD1
CASSPWTGTNTGELFF
TGTGCCAGCAGCCCATGGACAGGGACGAACACCGGGGAGCTGTTTTTT
>TRBJ1-6|-|TRBV11-2|TRBD1
CASSLQDRGPNSPLHF
TGTGCCAGCAGCTTACAAGACAGGGGGCCGAATTCACCCCTCCACTTT
>TRBJ1-5|few|TRBV4-1|-
CASSQVFQGDQPQHF
TGCGCCAGCAGCCAAGTTTTCCAGGGTGATCAGCCCCAGCATTTT
>TRBJ1-4|-|TRBV18|-
CASSPPSTNEKLFF
TGTGCCAGCTCACCACCTAGCACTAATGAAAAACTGTTTTTT
>TRBJ2-3|-|TRBV10-3|-
CAISESPGLTDTQYF
TGTGCCATCAGTGAGTCGCCAGGGCTGACAGATACGCAGTATTTT
>TRBJ1-2|-|TRBV6-5|TRBD1
CASRIGQGLNYGYTF
TGTGCCAGCAGAATCGGACAGGGTCTCAACTATGGCTACACCTTC
>TRBJ1-2|-|TRBV9|TRBD1
CASSEGQLLSNYGYTF
TGTGCCAGCAGCGAGGGACAGCTTCTATCTAACTATGGCTACACCTTC
>TRBJ1-2|-|TRBV9|-
CASSVFGGAYGYTF
TGTGCCAGCAGCGTCTTTGGGGGCGCATATGGCTACACCTTC
>TRBJ1-5|-|TRBV6-6|TRBD1
CASGLKGQGGNQPQHF
TGTGCCAGCGGTCTGAAAGGACAGGGAGGCAATCAGCCCCAGCATTTT
>TRBJ2-5|-|TRBV19|-
CASSPGEAETQYF
TGTGCCAGTAGTCCGGGTGAGGCGGAGACCCAGTACTTC
>TRBJ2-2|once|TRBV11-2|TRBD2
CASSGGQDTGELFF
TGTGCCAGCTCGGGGGGGCAGGACACCGGGGAGCTGTTTTTT
>TRBJ1-2|-|TRBV6-5|-
CASRDSASAGYTF
TGTGCCAGCAGGGACAGTGCGTCTGCTGGCTACACCTTC
>TRBJ2-6|-|TRBV19|TRBD1
CASSTTGTGSYLLGSGANVLTF
TGTGCCAGTAGTACGACTGGGACAGGGTCCTACCTGCTCGGGTCTGGGGCCAACGTCCTGACTTTC
>TRBJ2-7|-|TRBV4-1|-
CASSQSTGSHEQYF
TGCGCCAGCAGCCAATCGACAGGTTCCCACGAGCAGTACTTC
>TRBJ1-6|few|TRBV9|-
CASSVDRGSPLHF
TGTGCCAGCAGCGTAGATAGGGGTTCACCCCTCCACTTT
>TRBJ2-5|-|TRBV2|TRBD2
CASSAKTSGGANETQYF
TGTGCCAGCAGTGCCAAAACTAGCGGGGGGGCTAATGAGACCCAGTACTTC
>TRBJ2-3|-|TRBV10-1|-
CASSESGRVPTGDTQYF
TGCGCCAGCAGTGAGTCTGGCAGGGTACCCACTGGAGATACGCAGTATTTT
>TRBJ2-5|-|TRBV10-1|TRBD2
CASSESEGLAGTETQYF
TGCGCCAGCAGTGAGTCGGAAGGACTAGCGGGGACCGAGACCCAGTACTTC
>TRBJ1-3|-|TRBV20-1|-
CSAPLRNTIYF
TGCAGTGCCCCTCTCAGGAACACCATATATTTT
>TRBJ1-1|-|TRBV2|-
CASRGVNTEAFF
TGTGCCAGCAGGGGAGTGAACACTGAAGCTTTCTTT
>TRBJ2-7|-|TRBV4-1|-
CASSHPGEYEQYF
TGCGCCAGCAGCCACCCGGGGGAGTACGAGCAGTACTTC
>TRBJ1-2|once|TRBV5-6|-
CASSFKGIDYGYTF
TGTGCCAGCAGCTTCAAGGGGATTGACTATGGCTACACCTTC
>TRBJ1-5|few|TRBV5-1|TRBD1
CASSWGPDRGGNQPQHF
TGCGCCAGCAGCTGGGGGCCGGACAGGGGAGGCAATCAGCCCCAGCATTTT
>TRBJ1-1|-|TRBV6-8|TRBD1
CASSLDRGTEAFF
TGTGCCAGCAGTTTGGACAGGGGCACTGAAGCTTTCTTT
>TRBJ2-7|-|TRBV4-1|TRBD2
CASSQIAGTSEQYF
TGCGCCAGCAGCCAGATAGCGGGGACCAGCGAGCAGTACTTC
>TRBJ1-1|-|TRBV2|TRBD1
CASRPTGGVGTEAFF
TGTGCCAGCAGGCCGACAGGGGGGGTGGGCACTGAAGCTTTCTTT